Following are 5 T cell receptor beta chains from one sample sequenced in a study of blood T cell repertoires in COVID-19. Using immunoSEQ multiplex PCR, the repertoire was profiled, and TCRdb retains in-frame clones only, with some absent. The data show about 220,000 clones, 70% to 85% seen once. The sample taken for sequencing was PBMCs or T cells enriched from blood (not recorded which). The receptors stem from a woman aged 55-69 years who had recovered from COVID-19.

This chain joins TRBV5-1 and TRBJ1-5; D gene unclear. This CDR3 has 14 amino acids. V gave up 0 bases and J gave up 2 bases, with 6 bases separating them. The germline gives CDR1 SGHRS, CDR2 YFSETQ. The CDR3: CASSLAGGNQPQHF. CDR3 DNA: TGCGCCAGCAGCTTGGCCGGGGGCAATCAGCCCCAGCATTTT.

The J gene is TRBJ2-3, the V gene TRBV11-1; 7 bases are shared with TRBD2. CDR3 length: 15 residues. Looked up from germline, CDR1 is SGHAT and CDR2 is FQDESV (reference sequence). With V trimmed by 5 bases and J by 2 bases, 7 bases remained unmatched. CDR3 bases: TGTGCCAGCAGCCTTACCGGGACTATCACAGATACGCAGTATTTT. This encodes CASSLTGTITDTQYF.

The chain carries TRBV2 and TRBJ1-2; 7 bases align to TRBD1. CDR1 is SNHLY, CDR2 FYNNEI, per germline. The CDR3 has 15 amino acids. Trimming removed 6 bases from V and 5 bases from J; junction bases left unmatched: 12. The CDR3 nucleotides are TGTGCCAGCAGGGCGGGGACAGCCTCGGCTTATGGCTACACCTTC. Residues: CASRAGTASAYGYTF.

CDR3 amino acids: CASSQEGGRDNEQFF. Written as DNA, the CDR3 is TGCGCCAGCAGCCAAGAGGGGGGGAGGGACAATGAGCAGTTCTTC. The rearrangement uses TRBV4-3 and TRBJ2-1; 7 bases match TRBD2. Looked up from germline, CDR1 is LGHNA and CDR2 is YSLEER. Trimming cost V 0 bases and J 5 bases; bases outside gene matches: 4. CDR3 size: 15 residues.

This clone was observed once. In the same sample, other DNA sequences code for this CDR3. The chain has TRBV11-2 and TRBJ1-1; 9 nucleotides agree with TRBD1. In germline, CDR1 is SGHAT, CDR2 FQNNGV. The ends lost 5 bases at V and 2 bases at J; junction bases unmatched: 6. CDR3 size: 15 residues. CDR3 nucleotide sequence: TGTGCCAGCAGCCCGCGACAGGGGGTAAACACTGAAGCTTTCTTT. It yields the protein CASSPRQGVNTEAFF.